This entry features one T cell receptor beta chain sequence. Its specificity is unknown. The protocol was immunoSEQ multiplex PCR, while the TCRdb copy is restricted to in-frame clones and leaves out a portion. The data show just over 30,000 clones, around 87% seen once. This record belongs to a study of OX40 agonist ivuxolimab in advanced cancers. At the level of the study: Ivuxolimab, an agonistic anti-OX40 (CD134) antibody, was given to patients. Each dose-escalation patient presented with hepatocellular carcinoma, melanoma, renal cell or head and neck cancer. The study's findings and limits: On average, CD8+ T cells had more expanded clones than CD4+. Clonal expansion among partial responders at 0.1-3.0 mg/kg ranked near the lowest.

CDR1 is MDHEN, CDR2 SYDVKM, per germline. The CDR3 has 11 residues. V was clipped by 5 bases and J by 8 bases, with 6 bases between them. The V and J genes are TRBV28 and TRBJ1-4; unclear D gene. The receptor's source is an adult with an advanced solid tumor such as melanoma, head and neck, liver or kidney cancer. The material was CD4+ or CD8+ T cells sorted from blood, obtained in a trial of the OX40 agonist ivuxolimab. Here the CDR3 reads CASSEREKLFF. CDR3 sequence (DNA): TGTGCCAGCAGTGAACGAGAAAAACTGTTTTTT.